This is a list of T cell receptor beta chains from one sample in a study of shared clonotypes between healthy human individuals. Generated by immunoSEQ multiplex PCR, the TCRdb table keeps only in-frame clones and is missing some. The table has roughly 330,000 clones, roughly 70% seen once; the top ten hold 9% to 12%. Sample: memory CD4+ T cells sorted from blood. The receptors come from a man under 40 in good health. CDR3s include the opening cysteine and the closing phenylalanine or tryptophan. Each record gives: J gene, clone size, CDR3 length, V gene, D gene, CDR3 protein, CDR3 DNA. The D gene is left open where the match is weak. Some rows have no size entry. The others give once, few or many, or a class for an expanded clone.

TRBJ1-2,NA,16,TRBV10-3,TRBD1,CAISPGQGINNYGYTF,TGTGCCATCAGTCCGGGACAGGGGATCAATAACTATGGCTACACCTTC
TRBJ2-3,NA,13,TRBV10-2,NA,CASSGWSTDTQYF,TGCGCCAGCTCAGGGTGGAGCACAGATACGCAGTATTTT
TRBJ1-4,NA,13,TRBV28,TRBD1,CATLTGDTEKLFF,TGTGCCACCCTTACAGGGGACACTGAAAAACTGTTTTTT
TRBJ2-7,NA,11,TRBV20-1,NA,CSAGAQYEQYF,TGCAGTGCTGGGGCACAGTACGAGCAGTACTTC
TRBJ2-7,NA,16,TRBV4-2,TRBD1,CASSHPPGQGIHEQYF,TGTGCCAGCAGCCATCCCCCGGGACAGGGAATACACGAGCAGTACTTC
TRBJ2-5,NA,16,TRBV7-9,TRBD1,CASSYEPGTGGETQYF,TGTGCCAGCAGCTACGAGCCCGGGACAGGGGGAGAGACCCAGTACTTC
TRBJ1-2,NA,15,TRBV18,TRBD1,CASSPGATGALGYTF,TGTGCCAGCTCACCGGGGGCGACAGGGGCGCTTGGCTACACCTTC
TRBJ1-1,few,14,TRBV28,NA,CASNVRQRNTEAFF,TGTGCCAGCAACGTCCGTCAGAGAAACACTGAAGCTTTCTTT
TRBJ2-7,NA,15,TRBV11-2,TRBD1,CASSLDGTGLLEQYF,TGTGCCAGCAGCTTAGATGGGACAGGGCTCCTCGAGCAGTACTTC
TRBJ2-5,NA,13,TRBV6-1,NA,CASSDSGIGTQYF,TGTGCCAGCAGTGATTCGGGGATCGGTACCCAGTACTTC
TRBJ2-3,NA,16,TRBV18,TRBD2,CASSPGTSGRLNTQYF,TGTGCCAGCTCACCAGGTACTAGCGGGAGATTGAATACGCAGTATTTT
TRBJ2-5,NA,14,TRBV7-6,NA,CASSLAGGYMIQYF,TGTGCCAGCAGCTTAGCGGGGGGTTACATGATCCAGTACTTC
TRBJ2-5,NA,14,TRBV19,NA,CASSISMGQETQYF,TGTGCCAGTAGTATAAGCATGGGGCAAGAGACCCAGTACTTC
TRBJ1-5,NA,15,TRBV28,NA,CASSRGGYSNQPQHF,TGTGCCAGCAGCCGAGGCGGGTATAGCAATCAGCCCCAGCATTTT